This T cell receptor beta chain is from a study of T cells after yellow fever vaccination. Points from the study as a whole: From the bulk population, abundant clonotypes could contaminate and appear within FACS-sorted repertoires. A limited proportion of clonotypes was detected within both the CD4 and CD8 compartments.

Universal primer sites and UMIs were introduced during 5'RACE template-switching synthesis of TCR cDNA. A single record per CDR3 protein comes from TCRdb applying MiXCR to the 5' RACE reads. Here the sample spans under 400,000 distinct CDR3 sequences, around an eighth being singletons. Comments on this clonotype: Its cognate antigen is unknown.

Trimming pared 2 bases from V and 5 bases from J, leaving 15 bases between. CDR3 length: 14 amino acids. CDR1 DFQATT and CDR2 SNEGSKA come from the germline V gene (reference sequence). Sequenced material: CD4+ T cells sorted from PBMCs, taken 15 days after the yellow fever booster vaccination. The clonotype originates from a man aged 18 to 35 who received the YFV17D yellow fever vaccine. The V call is TRBV20-1, the J call TRBJ2-5; D might be TRBD1 or TRBD2, each matching 6 bases. CDR3 in DNA: TGCAGTGCTAGACTTAGCTGGGGGGCCGAGACCCAGTACTTC. Translating it yields CSARLSWGAETQYF.